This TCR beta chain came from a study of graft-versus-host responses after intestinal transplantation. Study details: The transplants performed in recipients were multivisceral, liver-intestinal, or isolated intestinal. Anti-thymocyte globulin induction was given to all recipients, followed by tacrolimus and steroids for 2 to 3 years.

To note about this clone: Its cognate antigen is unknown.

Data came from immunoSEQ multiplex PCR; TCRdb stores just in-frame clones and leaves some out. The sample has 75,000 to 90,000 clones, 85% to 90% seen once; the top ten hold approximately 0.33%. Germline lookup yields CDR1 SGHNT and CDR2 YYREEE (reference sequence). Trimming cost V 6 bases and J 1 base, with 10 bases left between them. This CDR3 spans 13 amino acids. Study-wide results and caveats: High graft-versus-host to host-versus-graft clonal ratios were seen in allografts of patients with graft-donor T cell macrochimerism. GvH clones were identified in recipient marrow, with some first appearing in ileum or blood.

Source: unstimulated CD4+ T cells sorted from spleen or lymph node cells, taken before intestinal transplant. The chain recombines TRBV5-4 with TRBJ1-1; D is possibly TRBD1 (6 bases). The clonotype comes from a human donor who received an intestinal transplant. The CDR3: CASTVQGNTEAFF. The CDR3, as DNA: TGTGCCAGCACCGTACAGGGGAACACTGAAGCTTTCTTT.